Included here is one TCR beta chain sequence, with context. Its antigen remains unidentified. Trimming took off 7 bases at V and 0 bases at J, with 17 bases between the two ends. CDR1 and CDR2 from the germline V gene are SGHTS and YDEGEE. CDR3 length: 16 residues. These data belong to a study of T cell responses to AZD1222 COVID-19 vaccine. General study points: Once two AZD1222 doses were given, Spike-specific TCR breadth and depth went up.

The method was immunoSEQ multiplex PCR; TCRdb's version includes in-frame clones alone and lacks a portion of them. The sample lists fewer than 140,000 clones, 90% occurring once. The receptor was derived from an adult who received the AZD1222 COVID-19 vaccine. The V call is TRBV5-8, the J call TRBJ2-1; no clear D gene. This material consisted of peripheral blood, taken 28 days after the second AZD1222 dose. DNA of the CDR3: TGTGCCAGCCATAATAGCCATCGGAGCTCCTACAATGAGCAGTTCTTC. Residues: CASHNSHRSSYNEQFF. Combining the CDR3 with reference TRBV5-8 and TRBJ2-1 gives the whole variable domain EAGVTQSPTHLIKTRGQQATLRCSPISGHTSVYWYQQALGLGLQFLLWYDEGEERNRGNFPPRFSGRQFPNYSSELNVNALELEDSALYLCASHNSHRSSYNEQFFGPGTRLTVL.